The 26 T cell receptor beta chains listed next were all sequenced from one sample in a study of response to subunit inactivated influenza vaccine. TCRdb independently ran MiXCR on the RT-PCR reads; one entry per CDR3 protein. The sample shows approximately 250,000 distinct CDR3 sequences, 9% to 15% of them seen only once. The specimen comprised non-naive T cells sorted from PBMCs, sampled around two weeks before vaccination. The receptor source for this set is a man between 50 and 59 years old who received an inactivated influenza vaccine.

A few counts support this clonotype. The gene calls are TRBV5-1 and TRBJ2-7; tentatively, D is TRBD1 (5 bases). V lost 0 bases, J lost 6 bases, and 13 bases lay in between. CDR1 is SGHRS and CDR2 is YFSETQ in the germline V gene. The CDR3 spans 14 residues. The CDR3 nucleotides read TGCGCCAGCAGCTTGGGAGACAGTTTATCCGAGCAGTACTTC. Residues: CASSLGDSLSEQYF. Supplemented by reference TRBV5-1 and TRBJ2-7, the full variable domain reads KAGVTQTPRYLIKTRGQQVTLSCSPISGHRSVSWYQQTPGQGLQFLFEYFSETQRNKGNFPGRFSGRQFSNSRSEMNVSTLELGDSALYLCASSLGDSLSEQYFGPGTRLTVT.

This clonotype has at least ten counts. This sequence joins TRBV4-2 and TRBJ1-4, with D perhaps matching TRBD1 (5 bases). The CDR3 is made up of 15 amino acids. Germline lookup yields CDR1 LGHNA and CDR2 YNFKEQ. Between the trimmed V and J ends, which lost 4 bases and 7 bases, there was a span of 16 bases. In DNA, the CDR3 is TGTGCCAGCAGCCGGGGACGGGCTGAAGGTGAAAAACTGTTTTTT. Amino acid sequence: CASSRGRAEGEKLFF.

This clonotype was seen a few times. The V gene is TRBV20-1, the J gene TRBJ2-5; D perhaps matches TRBD1 (5 bases). Germline CDR1 DFQATT, CDR2 SNEGSKA (reference sequence). V lost 0 bases and J lost 1, with 12 bases in between. This CDR3 has 15 amino acids. The CDR3 region is CSAREKGEPQETQYF. For the CDR3, the DNA is TGCAGTGCTAGAGAGAAAGGGGAACCCCAAGAGACCCAGTACTTC.

The chain employs TRBV20-1 and TRBJ2-5; D not certain. The CDR3 totals 13 residues. Germline CDR1 DFQATT, CDR2 SNEGSKA (reference sequence). V lost 2 bases and J 5 bases, leaving 12 bases between the germline ends. The CDR3 loop reads CSARMGSRETQYF. DNA for the CDR3: TGCAGTGCTAGAATGGGTTCGCGGGAGACCCAGTACTTC.

Only a few counts were recorded for this clonotype. The V call is TRBV3-1, the J call TRBJ2-2; 8 nucleotides match TRBD2. The CDR3 spans 14 residues. CDR1 LGHDT and CDR2 YNNKEL come from the germline V gene (reference sequence). With V trimmed by 6 bases and J by 4 bases, 4 bases remained unmatched. This chain's CDR3 is CASSPREGTGELFF. CDR3 coding DNA: TGTGCCAGCAGTCCTCGGGAGGGCACCGGGGAGCTGTTTTTT.

V gene TRBV30 combines with J gene TRBJ1-5; 8 nucleotides agree with TRBD1. The CDR3 has 15 residues. Germline V gives CDR1 GTSNPN, CDR2 SVGIG (reference sequence). With 5 bases clipped from V and 6 bases from J, the junction kept 12 bases outside the gene matches. The CDR3 bases are TGTGCCTGGCGAGGGACAGGTGATTACGGTCAGCCCCAGCATTTT. Residues: CAWRGTGDYGQPQHF.

DNA of the CDR3: TGTGCCAGCAGCCCCGGGGCCCTCACAGATACGCAGTATTTT. It encodes CASSPGALTDTQYF. The chain is built from TRBV4-2 and TRBJ2-3; either TRBD1 or TRBD2 may fit D (5 bases each). CDR1 is LGHNA and CDR2 is YNFKEQ in the germline V gene. This CDR3 is built from 14 residues. Trimming shortened V by 4 bases and J by 2 bases, and 10 bases separated the two germline ends.

V and J are TRBV27 and TRBJ2-1, with 11 bases that match TRBD2. Germline V gene sequence: CDR1 MNHEY, CDR2 SMNVEV (reference sequence). The CDR3 is made up of 16 amino acids. The ends lost 5 bases at V and 4 bases at J; junction bases unmatched: 7. As DNA, the CDR3 is TGTGCCAGCAGTCTTATAGGGACTAGCGGTTACAATGAGCAGTTCTTC. Its translation: CASSLIGTSGYNEQFF.

This clonotype was picked up one time. One end of the junction fails to match germline, which may point to a read error. CDR3 DNA: TGTGCCAGCTGCCAAGAACCGACTAGCGTCTTCGAGCAGTACTTC. Protein product: CASCQEPTSVFEQYF. This chain uses TRBV3-1 with TRBJ2-7; TRBD2 matches 8 bases. Germline V gives CDR1 LGHDT, CDR2 YNNKEL (reference sequence). The CDR3 contains 15 residues.

This clonotype was seen at least ten times. V is TRBV29-1 and J is TRBJ2-1, with D unresolved. The CDR3 runs to 15 residues. V lost 0 bases and J 1 base, leaving 10 bases between the germline ends. Germline V CDR1 and CDR2: SQVTM, ANQGSEA. CDR3: CSVEEGYLSYNEQFF. For the CDR3, the DNA is TGCAGCGTTGAAGAGGGGTACCTATCCTACAATGAGCAGTTCTTC.

This clonotype was counted a few times. The rearrangement uses TRBV29-1 and TRBJ2-3; TRBD1 agrees at 7 bases. V shed 5 bases and J 3 bases; nucleotides not matched to a gene: 11. The CDR3 is 15 amino acids. Germline CDR1 and CDR2: SQVTM and ANQGSEA. DNA of the CDR3: TGCAGCGTTCCCCAACAGGGGCGGGTAACAGATACGCAGTATTTT. This codes for CSVPQQGRVTDTQYF.

The chain recombines TRBV12-3 or TRBV12-4 with TRBJ1-6, with 7 bases fitting TRBD1. This CDR3 region has 17 residues. The J segment lost 9 bases and the V segment lost 1 base, leaving 12 bases of the junction unmatched. The CDR3 reads CASSLVTGASPGSPLHF. CDR3 DNA sequence: TGTGCCAGCAGTTTAGTAACAGGGGCAAGTCCCGGTTCACCCCTCCACTTT.

J is TRBJ1-2 and V is TRBV7-9; D gene ambiguous. The CDR3 covers 14 residues. V shed 3 bases and J shed 5 bases, with 13 bases lying between them. The germline V gene encodes CDR1 SEHNR and CDR2 FQNEAQ (reference sequence). The CDR3 region has the DNA TGTGCCAGCAGCTTTGGGAGCGGGGAATATGGCTACACCTTC. Translated, it gives CASSFGSGEYGYTF.

This clonotype was seen a few times. The genes are TRBV30 and TRBJ1-2; D gene unclear. Trimming shortened V by 0 bases and J by 2 bases, and 10 bases separated the two germline ends. The CDR3 sequence is 14 residues long. CDR1 and CDR2 from the germline V gene are GTSNPN and SVGIG (reference sequence). The CDR3 coding sequence is TGTGCCTGGAGTGTACTTCGGACCAACTATGGCTACACCTTC. This codes for CAWSVLRTNYGYTF.

This clonotype was observed many times. DNA for the CDR3: TGTGCCAGCACCGGGACAGGGGGACCCTACAATGAGCAGTTCTTC. This gives the protein CASTGTGGPYNEQFF. The rearrangement links TRBV12-3 or TRBV12-4 to TRBJ2-1; TRBD1 matches 11 bases. This CDR3 contains 15 residues. Germline trimming cut 7 bases from V and 2 bases from J; bases unmatched to any gene: 4.

The chain joins TRBV20-1 to TRBJ1-1, with 7 bases fitting TRBD1. The trim removed 0 bases at V and 2 bases at J, leaving 3 bases unmatched. The CDR3 covers 14 residues. Germline V lookup: CDR1 DFQATT, CDR2 SNEGSKA (reference sequence). The CDR3 is CSARDGTVNTEAFF. As DNA, the CDR3 is TGCAGTGCTAGAGATGGGACAGTTAACACTGAAGCTTTCTTT.

This clonotype was counted between two and nine times. The CDR3 loop reads CASSAGQNSPLHF. The CDR3 DNA sequence: TGCGCCAGCAGCGCCGGACAGAATTCACCCCTCCACTTT. J is TRBJ1-6 and V is TRBV5-1; D is possibly TRBD1 (6 bases). Trimming took 4 bases from V and 7 from J, leaving 9 bases between them. In germline, CDR1 is SGHRS, CDR2 YFSETQ. The CDR3 consists of 13 residues.

The V gene is TRBV11-2, the J gene TRBJ2-2; 10 nucleotides agree with TRBD2. CDR1 SGHAT and CDR2 FQNNGV come from the germline V gene. CDR3 size: 17 residues. The ends lost 5 bases at V and 1 base at J; junction bases unmatched: 7. The CDR3 region has the DNA TGTGCCAGCAGCCTCGGGACTAGCGCCCGGAACACCGGGGAGCTGTTTTTT. Protein: CASSLGTSARNTGELFF. Combining the CDR3 with reference TRBV11-2 and TRBJ2-2 gives the whole variable domain EAGVAQSPRYKIIEKRQSVAFWCNPISGHATLYWYQQILGQGPKLLIQFQNNGVVDDSQLPKDRFSAERLKGVDSTLKIQPAKLEDSAVYLCASSLGTSARNTGELFFGEGSRLTVL.

This clonotype was detected ten times or more. The chain couples TRBV29-1 to TRBJ2-2; D is perhaps TRBD2 (5 bases). V was clipped by 5 bases and J by 8 bases, with 12 bases between them. CDR1 SQVTM and CDR2 ANQGSEA come from the germline V gene. CDR3 length: 12 residues. CDR3 DNA sequence: TGCAGCGTTCCACGGCCGGGGGGGGAGCTGTTTTTT. Translation gives CSVPRPGGELFF.

This clonotype was counted at least ten times. The chain links TRBV7-2 to TRBJ2-5; no firm D call. V lost 3 bases and J 5 bases, leaving 10 bases between the germline ends. This CDR3 region has 13 residues. Germline assignment: CDR1 SGHTA and CDR2 FQGNSA. CDR3 sequence reads: CASSFRVAETQYF. DNA for the CDR3: TGTGCCAGCAGCTTTAGGGTAGCCGAGACCCAGTACTTC.

This clonotype has just a few counts. This chain links TRBV20-1 with TRBJ1-2; 11 bases map to TRBD1. J lost 2 bases, V lost 4 bases, and 3 bases had no gene match. The V gene's germline CDR1 is DFQATT and CDR2 SNEGSKA (reference sequence). This CDR3 is 14 amino acids long. As DNA, the CDR3 is TGCAGTGCTAAGGACAGGGGGCGGAACTATGGCTACACCTTC. Protein: CSAKDRGRNYGYTF.

The CDR3 coding sequence is TGTGCCAGCATACCGGGACAGGGGAGCACCGGGGAGCTGTTTTTT. This translates into CASIPGQGSTGELFF. V and J are TRBV6-1 and TRBJ2-2; the match to TRBD1 covers 10 bases. The CDR3 runs 15 residues. Losses at the gene ends were 7 bases for V and 4 bases for J; bases not matched to a gene: 6. Germline loops: CDR1 MNHNS, CDR2 SASEGT.

V gene TRBV2 combines with J gene TRBJ2-3, with a weak D call TRBD1 (5 bases). Per germline, CDR1 SNHLY and CDR2 FYNNEI. V was clipped by 6 bases and J by 6 bases, with 19 bases between them. The CDR3 runs to 15 residues. Written as DNA, the CDR3 is TGTGCCAGCAGACTTTCTGACAGTGGTATCGATACGCAGTATTTT. This codes for CASRLSDSGIDTQYF.

The chain joins TRBV29-1 to TRBJ1-1; D is uncertain. Germline CDR1 SQVTM, CDR2 ANQGSEA. With 3 bases removed from V and 3 bases from J, the gap between germline ends came to 8 bases. The CDR3 consists of 12 residues. The CDR3 DNA reads as TGCAGCGTTGATCCCGCCTACACTGAAGCTTTCTTT. It is translated as CSVDPAYTEAFF.

This clonotype has a handful of counts. The chain's CDR3 is CASSPHGTGGDEQFF. Written as DNA, the CDR3 is TGTGCCAGCAGCCCTCACGGGACAGGGGGCGATGAGCAGTTCTTC. V gene TRBV7-8 combines with J gene TRBJ2-1; 12 positions match TRBD1. The CDR3 spans 15 residues. V shed 5 bases and J 8 bases; nucleotides not matched to a gene: 7. The V gene's germline CDR1 is SGHVS and CDR2 FQNEAQ.

The chain carries TRBV29-1 and TRBJ2-1; D not certain. CDR3 length: 15 amino acids. Germline V gene lookup returns CDR1 SQVTM and CDR2 ANQGSEA. Trimming shortened V by 6 bases and J by 1 base, and 16 bases separated the two germline ends. The CDR3 protein is CSVETGVVSYNEQFF. In nucleotides, the CDR3 is TGCAGCGTAGAGACTGGTGTGGTTTCCTACAATGAGCAGTTCTTC.